This T cell receptor beta chain is drawn from a study of blood T cell repertoires in COVID-19 (dated by TCRdb to the early 2020s). Looking at the study overall: The collaborator samples originated in the United States, Italy and Spain and spanned the acute and convalescent phases of COVID-19. Where available, HLA class I and class II types were obtained from metadata supplied by the sample provider rather than from assay-based typing. Samples came from the ongoing ImmuneRACE study (first 160 participants) plus 1,254 subjects from 6 global collaborators. The material from the prospective study consisted of cDNA or gDNA derived from T cells, B-cell-depleted T cells, or PBMCs. The repertoires were released in a freely available public database meant as a resource for research on the immune response to SARS-CoV-2. Nearly every sample came with metadata listing a de-identified subject ID, COVID-19 status, age in years and sex. The dataset comprised deeply sampled blood TCRbeta repertoires from subjects exposed to, actively infected with, or recovered from COVID-19. Here is what the overall study found, with its caveats: The amount of clinical and demographic metadata varied by source and participant and was provided uncurated.

A remark on this clone: This receptor's antigen is unknown. No base-level quality is on record; no much larger clone is a single base apart.

The collaborating institutions used their own protocols to collect whole blood in K2EDTA tubes. For TCRbeta analysis, collaborators shipped samples in one of three forms: frozen whole blood, isolated PBMCs, or DNA extracted from either of those sample types. V is cut back by 0 bases and J by 3 bases, with 3 bases in the junction unmatched. CDR1 and CDR2, per the germline V gene, are SGHRS and YFSETQ. The CDR3 measures 15 amino acids from cysteine to phenylalanine. Only the CDR3 region is kept as DNA, spanning 45 bases read in frame from base 1. TCRbeta CDR3 regions were amplified from genomic DNA using the immunoSEQ Assay, a bias-controlled multiplex PCR. As for the authors' bioinformatics: Within the assay, amplification of reference gene primers was used to estimate how many nucleated cells each sample contained. Sequence reads were collapsed and filtered to measure the absolute abundance of every unique TCRbeta CDR3 rearrangement. For each sample, productive Simpson clonality was calculated as the square root of Simpson's diversity index across productive rearrangements. TCRdb obtained this table from immuneACCESS and retained in-frame rearrangements with V and J assigned. These tables miss some clones; where compared with another copy, unresolved V genes account for less than half of the shortfall, and the remainder is unexplained. The V and J calls and clone size come from that table; D and trimming were worked out from the DNA. Within this sample are 100,000 to 150,000 clones, with approximately 80% of them counted one time only. Around 6.6% of the sample is in the top ten clones.

Specimen: peripheral blood. The TCR originated in a man aged 70 or older with acute or convalescent COVID-19. The chain couples TRBV5-1 to TRBJ2-7; the junction holds 10 bases that match TRBD1. The DNA sequence reads TGCGCCAGCAGCTTGGAGACAGGGGGCCTCTACGAGCAGTACTTC. Translated, this gives CASSLETGGLYEQYF.